The entry that follows covers one T cell receptor beta chain sequence. What it binds is not known. Repertoires were generated with immunoSEQ multiplex PCR, while TCRdb's copy carries only in-frame clones and drops some. The sample records around 63,000 clones, 86% being singletons. The sample is drawn from a study of OX40 agonist ivuxolimab in advanced cancers. The CDR3 consists of 12 residues. The V gene lost 5 bases and the J gene lost 6 bases, with 9 bases spanning the gap. Looked up from germline, CDR1 is SGHTA and CDR2 is FQGNSA. The study, taken as a whole, reports: Relatively little clonal expansion, among the lowest observed, appeared in partial responders at 0.1-3.0 mg/kg.

Individuals having autoimmune disease history or systemic immunosuppression were not enrolled. Samples of blood were obtained at baseline, on cycle 4 day 1, and on cycle 7 day 1. The receptor was derived from an adult with an advanced solid tumor such as melanoma, head and neck, liver or kidney cancer. The sample was CD4+ or CD8+ T cells sorted from blood, taken in a trial of the OX40 agonist ivuxolimab. The chain recombines TRBV7-2 with TRBJ2-3; D is ambiguous. CDR3 region: CASSLARDTQYF. CDR3 in DNA: TGTGCCAGCAGCCTGGCAAGGGATACGCAGTATTTT.